The rows below give T cell receptor beta chains drawn from one sample of a study of OX40 agonist ivuxolimab in advanced cancers. Repertoires were generated with immunoSEQ multiplex PCR, while TCRdb's copy carries only in-frame clones and drops some. The sample holds some 80,000 clones, 84% seen once. Sequences were derived from CD4+ or CD8+ T cells sorted from blood, sampled in a trial of the OX40 agonist ivuxolimab. Source of these receptors: an adult with an advanced solid tumor such as melanoma, head and neck, liver or kidney cancer. CDR3s include the opening cysteine and the closing phenylalanine or tryptophan. A D gene is named only where the DNA matches it firmly. Size tells how often a clone was seen (once, few, many) or the class of an expanded clone, and some rows leave it out.

D gene	clone size	V gene	J gene	CDR3 DNA	CDR3 protein
TRBD1	NA	TRBV7-2	TRBJ2-7	TGTGCCAGCAGCTCTCAGGACAGGGGCGAGCAGTACTTC	CASSSQDRGEQYF
TRBD2	NA	TRBV11-2	TRBJ2-3	TGTGCCAGCAGCTCGACTAGCGGGAGGAGCACAGATACGCAGTATTTT	CASSSTSGRSTDTQYF
TRBD1	NA	TRBV6-5	TRBJ2-7	TGTGCCAGCACCCCAGGGGGCAGTTACGAGCAGTACTTC	CASTPGGSYEQYF
TRBD1	NA	TRBV27	TRBJ1-2	TGTGCCAGCAGTCACCCCGGGACAGGGGGCGACTACACCTTC	CASSHPGTGGDYTF
NA	NA	TRBV29-1	TRBJ2-3	TGCAGCGTTAGACCGGGCTCTAGCACAGATACGCAGTATTTT	CSVRPGSSTDTQYF
TRBD2	NA	TRBV30	TRBJ2-3	TGTGCCTGGAGTGTTGGACTAGCGGGACGCACAGATACGCAGTATTTT	CAWSVGLAGRTDTQYF
NA	NA	TRBV7-3	TRBJ2-2	TGTGCCAGCAGCCAGACTATTACCGGGGAGCTGTTTTTT	CASSQTITGELFF
NA	NA	TRBV19	TRBJ1-3	TGTGCCAGTAGGCGCTCCAGGGAAAACTCTGGAAACACCATATATTTT	CASRRSRENSGNTIYF
NA	few	TRBV28	TRBJ1-1	TGTGCCAGCAGTCAAGGAGGGAGGTGGGACACTGAAGCTTTCTTT	CASSQGGRWDTEAFF
TRBD2	NA	TRBV7-2	TRBJ2-5	TGTGCCAGCAGCTTAGTCCCTGGGCTAGCGGGTCAAGAGACCCAGTACTTC	CASSLVPGLAGQETQYF
NA	NA	TRBV2	TRBJ2-1	TGTGCCAGCAGTGTTCTAGCAAGGAATGAGCAGTTCTTC	CASSVLARNEQFF
NA	NA	TRBV6-5	TRBJ1-1	TGTGCCAGCAGTTTGAATAAAGGGCGGGCGGCTTTCTTT	CASSLNKGRAAFF
TRBD1	NA	TRBV2	TRBJ1-2	TGTGCCAGCGGACAGGGGGCTAACTATGGCTACACCTTC	CASGQGANYGYTF
TRBD1	NA	TRBV6-5	TRBJ1-1	TGTGCCAGCAGGGCCATTGGACAGGGTTACACTGAAGCTTTCTTT	CASRAIGQGYTEAFF
TRBD1	NA	TRBV4-3	TRBJ1-4	TGCGCCAGCAGCCAATCGCTCAGGGGGAGTAATGAAAAACTGTTTTTT	CASSQSLRGSNEKLFF
TRBD2	NA	TRBV10-1	TRBJ2-1	TGCGCCAGCTCTAGCGGGGGGGCCTACAATGAGCAGTTCTTC	CASSSGGAYNEQFF
NA	few	TRBV5-1	TRBJ1-1	TGCGCCAGCAGCTTGACAGGGTACGGCACTGAAGCTTTCTTT	CASSLTGYGTEAFF
TRBD2	NA	TRBV27	TRBJ2-1	TGTGCCAGCAGGTTTGAAGGGACTAGCGTTGGCCACAATGAGCAGTTCTTC	CASRFEGTSVGHNEQFF